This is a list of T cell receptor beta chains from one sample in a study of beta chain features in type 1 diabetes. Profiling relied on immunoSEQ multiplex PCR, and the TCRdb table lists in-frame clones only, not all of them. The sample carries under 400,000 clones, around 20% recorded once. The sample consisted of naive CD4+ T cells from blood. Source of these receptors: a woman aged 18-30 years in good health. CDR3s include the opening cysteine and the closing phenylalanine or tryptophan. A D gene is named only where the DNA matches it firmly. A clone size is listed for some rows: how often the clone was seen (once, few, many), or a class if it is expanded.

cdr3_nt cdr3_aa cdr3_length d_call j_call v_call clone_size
TGCGCCAGCAGCCACAGACAGGGGCGGGCTAACTATGGCTACACCTTC CASSHRQGRANYGYTF 16 TRBD1 TRBJ1-2 TRBV4-1 -
TGTGCCATCAGGGACAGAGATAATTCACCCCTCCACTTT CAIRDRDNSPLHF 13 - TRBJ1-6 TRBV10-3 -
TGTGCCAGCAGCTTCACGGGCGGGAGCTCCTACGAGCAGTACTTC CASSFTGGSSYEQYF 15 TRBD2 TRBJ2-7 TRBV7-9 -
TGTGCCAGCAGTGAACGCCGGGTTGCCTCCTACAATGAGCAGTTCTTC CASSERRVASYNEQFF 16 - TRBJ2-1 TRBV2 -
TGTGCCAGCAGCCCGATGGGGAGTTTAAACTATGGCTACACCTTC CASSPMGSLNYGYTF 15 - TRBJ1-2 TRBV11-1 few
TGTGCCAGCAGCCGTGGGGGCTACCATGAAAAACTGTTTTTT CASSRGGYHEKLFF 14 - TRBJ1-4 TRBV14 few
TGTGCCAGCAGCGTAGATGGGACTAGCGACATTCAGTACTTC CASSVDGTSDIQYF 14 TRBD2 TRBJ2-4 TRBV9 few
TGTGCCAGCAGTTACAGGGGGAGTCCGACCGGGGAGCTGTTTTTT CASSYRGSPTGELFF 15 - TRBJ2-2 TRBV6-5 -
TGCGCCAGCAGCCAAGATATAGGGAGTGCTGGGGCCAACGTCCTGACTTTC CASSQDIGSAGANVLTF 17 - TRBJ2-6 TRBV4-3 few
TGTGCCAGTAGTCCTGCCGGCCGGGACTGGGTCTTTGAGCAGTTCTTC CASSPAGRDWVFEQFF 16 - TRBJ2-1 TRBV19 few
TGTGCCAGCAGCAAAAGCGGTTGTCCCTACGAGCAGTACTTC CASSKSGCPYEQYF 14 - TRBJ2-7 TRBV21-1 -
TGTGCCAGTAGTCCCGGACAGCAGCCCCAGCATTTT CASSPGQQPQHF 12 - TRBJ1-5 TRBV19 -
TGTGCCAGCAGCCCAAAACAGGGGGCAGACACTGAAGCTTTCTTT CASSPKQGADTEAFF 15 TRBD1 TRBJ1-1 TRBV4-2 -
TGTGCCAGCAGCCAATGGGGCGGAGGCACAGATACGCAGTATTTT CASSQWGGGTDTQYF 15 - TRBJ2-3 TRBV7-9 few
TGTGCCAGCAGCTTGACTAGCGGGAGCACAGATACGCAGTATTTT CASSLTSGSTDTQYF 15 TRBD2 TRBJ2-3 TRBV7-2 few
TGCGCCAGCAGCCAAGATTTATGGGGGGGGACGACTTACGAGCAGTACTTC CASSQDLWGGTTYEQYF 17 TRBD2 TRBJ2-7 TRBV4-3 -
TGTGCCAGCAGCCTGGGACAGGGAAACTATGGCTACACCTTC CASSLGQGNYGYTF 14 TRBD1 TRBJ1-2 TRBV13 -
TGTGCCAGCAGCCGGGGCCAAGAGACCCAGTACTTC CASSRGQETQYF 12 - TRBJ2-5 TRBV2 few
TGTGCCAGCAGTCGTCGGTTGAACACTGAAGCTTTCTTT CASSRRLNTEAFF 13 - TRBJ1-1 TRBV6-5 -
TGTGCCTGGAGACAGGGGAATGAAAAACTGTTTTTT CAWRQGNEKLFF 12 TRBD1 TRBJ1-4 TRBV30 few
TGTGCCAGCACCTTAGGTCGGGTCAACTATGGCTACACCTTC CASTLGRVNYGYTF 14 - TRBJ1-2 TRBV6-6 -
TGTGCCTCCGGACTAGCGGGAGCGGATGAGCAGTTCTTC CASGLAGADEQFF 13 TRBD2 TRBJ2-1 TRBV30 once
TGTGCCACCGCCCTACAGGGCCTCATGAACACTGAAGCTTTCTTT CATALQGLMNTEAFF 15 - TRBJ1-1 TRBV19 -
TGTGCCAGCAGCATATACAGGGACAGGGTCAACTATGGCTACACCTTC CASSIYRDRVNYGYTF 16 TRBD1 TRBJ1-2 TRBV13 -
TGTGCCACCGCGGGGCTTAATTCACCCCTCCACTTT CATAGLNSPLHF 12 - TRBJ1-6 TRBV19 few
TGTGCCAGCAGCCCTCGGCTAGAGGCCCCTATCTACAATGAGCAGTTCTTC CASSPRLEAPIYNEQFF 17 - TRBJ2-1 TRBV7-9 -
TGTGCCATCAACGGACAGGGAAAAGAGACCCAGTACTTC CAINGQGKETQYF 13 TRBD1 TRBJ2-5 TRBV10-3 -
TGTGCCAGCAGCCCTCCTGGAGGGGGGGCATCCTACGAGCAGTACTTC CASSPPGGGASYEQYF 16 - TRBJ2-7 TRBV5-4 -
TGTGCCAGCTCACCAGACAGGGTAACCTACGAGCAGTACTTC CASSPDRVTYEQYF 14 TRBD1 TRBJ2-7 TRBV18 few
TGTGCCAGCAGTGAAAATCGGGGCTACACCTTC CASSENRGYTF 11 - TRBJ1-2 TRBV25-1 -
TGTGCCAGCAGTGAACTTGGCGAAAAACTGTTTTTT CASSELGEKLFF 12 - TRBJ1-4 TRBV25-1 -
TGCAGCGTTGCCAGGAAACTCAACACTGAAGCTTTCTTT CSVARKLNTEAFF 13 - TRBJ1-1 TRBV29-1 few
TGTGCCTCAACTAGCGGGAGTAGAGAGCAGTTCTTC CASTSGSREQFF 12 TRBD2 TRBJ2-1 TRBV30 few
TGTGCCAGCATTGACAGCTATGGCTACACCTTC CASIDSYGYTF 11 - TRBJ1-2 TRBV6-6 -
TGTGCCTGGAGTCGTGGACACCCCAATGAGCAGTTCTTC CAWSRGHPNEQFF 13 - TRBJ2-1 TRBV30 -
TGTGCCAGCAGTGAATATACAGGGGTTCAGGAGACCCAGTACTTC CASSEYTGVQETQYF 15 TRBD1 TRBJ2-5 TRBV27 -
TGTGCCAGCAGCGTAGGGTCCATACAGGAGACCCAGTACTTC CASSVGSIQETQYF 14 - TRBJ2-5 TRBV9 few